This record looks at one T cell receptor (beta chain) sequence and its context. The entry originates in a study of human T cells and chemical hapten exposure. The wider study: Patients' scalps got diphenylcyclopropenone weekly throughout the approximately 25-week study. Across samples, TCR yields varied, mostly owing to small differences in pooled library volumes.

CDR3 size: 15 residues. With 6 bases removed from V and 6 bases from J, the gap between germline ends came to 17 bases. Germline-derived CDR1 and CDR2 are MNHEY and SVGEGT. Individual cDNA molecules in this library carried unique molecular identifiers. In TCRdb, the RACE reads were re-called with MiXCR into one record per CDR3 protein. Of 80,000 to 100,000 distinct CDR3 sequences detected, about 28% appear once; the ten largest clones hold around a tenth. Time point specified: patch test 3, about 24 weeks after DPC sensitization. Indicated treatment: therapeutic diphenylcyclopropenone sensitization with weekly scalp DPC.

The chain couples TRBV6-2 or TRBV6-3 to TRBJ2-2; possible D gene TRBD1, 5 bases. Source: whole blood, taken in connection with sensitization to the hapten diphenylcyclopropenone (DPC). This receptor was identified in a man aged 35 to 55 with alopecia areata. Some clones in this sample may be carry-over from other donors' samples. The CDR3 protein is CASSRAVSRAGELFF. The DNA for the CDR3 is TGTGCCAGCAGCAGGGCTGTGAGTAGGGCCGGGGAGCTGTTTTTT.